Detailed here is one T cell receptor (beta chain). Antigen: not known. Measured with immunoSEQ multiplex PCR; TCRdb has only the in-frame clones, and not every one. The repertoire has 57,000 or so clones, 50% to 60% of them found once; the top ten carry more than 20%. Investigators sourced approximately 2 micrograms of genomic DNA from cryopreserved PBMCs for TCR beta libraries. This record comes from a study of cytotoxic CD8 clonotypes in ibrutinib-treated CLL. Overall study context: Response was recorded as partial in some 24 patients and complete in 2; at median around 68 months, approximately 15 remained remitted and roughly 12 had progressed. Broader study findings: Researchers report that baseline clonality outpaced age-matched healthy donors and tracked circulating CD8+ T-cell counts. Increased clonality at ibrutinib response gave way to a return toward baseline at progression.

The CDR3 is made up of 15 amino acids. Trimming stripped 2 bases from V and 5 bases from J, with 16 bases between. CDR1 and CDR2 (germline): SGHRS, YFSETQ. The source was PBMCs, collected at disease progression, from a patient treated with ibrutinib. The receptor comes from a human donor with chronic lymphocytic leukemia. The rearrangement uses TRBV5-1 and TRBJ2-5; D is uncertain. The DNA of the CDR3 is TGCGCCAGCAGCTTTCTGATGGGTGGACGGGAGACCCAGTACTTC. Translated: CASSFLMGGRETQYF.